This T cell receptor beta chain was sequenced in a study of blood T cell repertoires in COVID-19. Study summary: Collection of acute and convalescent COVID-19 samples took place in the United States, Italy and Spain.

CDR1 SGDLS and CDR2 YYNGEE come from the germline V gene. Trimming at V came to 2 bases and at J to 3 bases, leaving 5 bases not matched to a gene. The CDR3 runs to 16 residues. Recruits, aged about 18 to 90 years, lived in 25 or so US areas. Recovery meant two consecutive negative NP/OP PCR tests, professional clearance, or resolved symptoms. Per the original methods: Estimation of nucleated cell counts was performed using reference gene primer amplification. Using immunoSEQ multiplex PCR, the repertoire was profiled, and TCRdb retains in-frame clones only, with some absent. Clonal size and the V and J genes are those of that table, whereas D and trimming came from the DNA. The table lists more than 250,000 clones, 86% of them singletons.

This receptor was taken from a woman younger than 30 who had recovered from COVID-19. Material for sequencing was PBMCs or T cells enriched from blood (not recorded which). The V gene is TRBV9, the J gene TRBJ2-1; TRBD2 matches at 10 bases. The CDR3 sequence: CASSVHIAGGYNEQFF. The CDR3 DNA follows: TGTGCCAGCAGCGTTCATATAGCGGGGGGCTACAATGAGCAGTTCTTC.